This is a list of T cell receptor beta chains from one sample in a study of cytomegalovirus exposure and HLA in healthy donors. Method: immunoSEQ multiplex PCR; TCRdb's copy keeps in-frame clones and lacks some. The repertoire holds some 140,000 clones, with about 80% as singletons. The material sequenced was PBMCs. These receptors came from a man aged 25-40 years in good health and CMV-seropositive. Each CDR3 is given with its conserved first and last residue. D genes are given only for firm matches.

d_gene: TRBD1
len: 14
j_gene: TRBJ1-1
v_gene: TRBV7-9
CDR3aa: CASSQGQGEGLIHF
CDR3nt: TGTGCCAGCAGCCAGGGACAGGGGGAAGGGTTAATCCACTTT

d_gene: -
len: 14
j_gene: TRBJ2-4
v_gene: TRBV5-4
CDR3aa: CASSQQGRGNIQYF
CDR3nt: TGTGCCAGCAGCCAACAGGGGCGGGGAAACATTCAGTACTTC

d_gene: -
len: 13
j_gene: TRBJ1-2
v_gene: TRBV5-1
CDR3aa: CASSLDSNYGYTF
CDR3nt: TGCGCCAGCAGCTTGGACAGTAACTATGGCTACACCTTC

d_gene: TRBD2
len: 14
j_gene: TRBJ2-7
v_gene: TRBV6-6
CDR3aa: CASSYASGSGEQYF
CDR3nt: TGTGCCAGCAGTTACGCTAGCGGGAGTGGCGAGCAGTACTTC

d_gene: TRBD1
len: 15
j_gene: TRBJ1-3
v_gene: TRBV30
CDR3aa: CAWKTGIGSGNTIYF
CDR3nt: TGTGCCTGGAAGACAGGGATAGGCTCTGGAAACACCATATATTTT

d_gene: -
len: 12
j_gene: TRBJ1-2
v_gene: TRBV7-3
CDR3aa: CASSLIGGAPAF
CDR3nt: TGTGCCAGCAGCTTAATTGGCGGGGCCCCTGCCTTC

d_gene: TRBD1
len: 16
j_gene: TRBJ2-2
v_gene: TRBV7-3
CDR3aa: CASSLRGTGGPGELFF
CDR3nt: TGTGCCAGCAGCTTAAGGGGGACAGGGGGCCCCGGGGAGCTGTTTTTT

d_gene: -
len: 18
j_gene: TRBJ2-2
v_gene: TRBV10-3
CDR3aa: CAISGNLSSPIDTGELFF
CDR3nt: TGTGCCATCAGTGGAAACCTGAGCTCTCCGATCGACACCGGGGAGCTGTTTTTT

d_gene: TRBD1
len: 14
j_gene: TRBJ1-2
v_gene: TRBV2
CDR3aa: CASRLGQGIYGYTF
CDR3nt: TGTGCCAGCAGGCTGGGACAGGGTATCTATGGCTACACCTTC

d_gene: -
len: 14
j_gene: TRBJ2-2
v_gene: TRBV10-1
CDR3aa: CASSELALDGELFF
CDR3nt: TGCGCCAGCAGTGAACTAGCTTTGGACGGGGAGCTGTTTTTT